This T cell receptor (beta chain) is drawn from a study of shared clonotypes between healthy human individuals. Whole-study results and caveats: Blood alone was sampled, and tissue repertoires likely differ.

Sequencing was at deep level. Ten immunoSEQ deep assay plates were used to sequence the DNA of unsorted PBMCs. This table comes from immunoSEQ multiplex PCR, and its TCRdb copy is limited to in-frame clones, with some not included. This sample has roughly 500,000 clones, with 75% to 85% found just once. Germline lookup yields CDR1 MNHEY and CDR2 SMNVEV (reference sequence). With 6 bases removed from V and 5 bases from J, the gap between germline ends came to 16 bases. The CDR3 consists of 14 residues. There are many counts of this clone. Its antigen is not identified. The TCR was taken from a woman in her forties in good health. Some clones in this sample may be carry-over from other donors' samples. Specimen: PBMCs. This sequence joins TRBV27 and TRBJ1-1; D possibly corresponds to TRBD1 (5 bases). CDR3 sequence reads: CASSLRVAGTEAFF. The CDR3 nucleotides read TGTGCCAGCAGCCTCAGGGTGGCGGGTACTGAAGCTTTCTTT.